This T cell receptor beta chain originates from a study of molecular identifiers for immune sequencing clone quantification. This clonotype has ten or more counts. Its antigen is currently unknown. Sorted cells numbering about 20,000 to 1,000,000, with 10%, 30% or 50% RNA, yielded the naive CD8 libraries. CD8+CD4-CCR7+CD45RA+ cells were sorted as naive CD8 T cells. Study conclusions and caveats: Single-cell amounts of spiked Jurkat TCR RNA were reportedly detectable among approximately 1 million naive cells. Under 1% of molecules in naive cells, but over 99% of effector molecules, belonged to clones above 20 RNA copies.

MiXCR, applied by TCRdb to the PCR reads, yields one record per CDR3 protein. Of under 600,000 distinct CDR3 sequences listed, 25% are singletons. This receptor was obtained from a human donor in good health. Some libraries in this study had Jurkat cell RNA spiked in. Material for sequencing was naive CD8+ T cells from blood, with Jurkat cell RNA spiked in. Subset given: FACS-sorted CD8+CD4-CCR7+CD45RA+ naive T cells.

Here the CDR3 DNA reads TGTGCCAGCAGCGCTGGGGCCAACGTCCTGACTTTC. The encoded protein is CASSAGANVLTF. The chain combines TRBV12-3 or TRBV12-4 with TRBJ2-6; D gene unclear. The CDR3 contains 12 residues. V was clipped by 6 bases and J by 2 bases, with 2 bases between them.